One and the same sample provided the 20 T cell receptor beta chains below, sequenced in a study of T cell responses to AZD1222 COVID-19 vaccine (dated by TCRdb to the early 2020s). The receptor library was made with the immunoSEQ multiplex PCR assay. Held by TCRdb, this immuneACCESS table contains in-frame sequences only and omits some clones. Under half of the omission traces to an unresolved V gene where checked; the cause of the rest is unknown. Across this sample there are 120,000 or so clones, with around 90% seen only once. Over 5.5% of the sample goes to the ten largest clones. The time point label, as the study defines it: baseline before first vaccination. Sample: peripheral blood, taken on day 0 of AZD1222 vaccination. The receptors shown here come from an adult in good health.

The V gene is TRBV5-1, the J gene TRBJ2-1, with TRBD1 as a possible D gene (5 bases). Trimming shortened V by 1 base and J by 5 bases, and 13 bases separated the two germline ends. In germline, CDR1 is SGHRS, CDR2 YFSETQ. The CDR3 is 15 amino acids. CDR3: CASSLNGQVNNEQFF. CDR3 in DNA: TGCGCCAGCAGCTTGAATGGACAAGTCAACAATGAGCAGTTCTTC.

This clone was found a few times. The rearrangement links TRBV6-4 to TRBJ1-3; tentative D call: TRBD1 (6 bases). The germline V and J ends were trimmed by 10 bases and 3 bases, with 10 bases remaining between them. Germline lookup yields CDR1 MRHNA and CDR2 SNTAGT. The CDR3 runs to 12 residues. This CDR3 is CAIQGFGNTIYF. The CDR3 DNA reads as TGTGCCATCCAGGGGTTTGGAAACACCATATATTTT.

The J gene is TRBJ2-1, the V gene TRBV24-1, with D possibly being TRBD2 (5 bases). Germline CDR1 is KGHDR and CDR2 is SFDVKD. This CDR3 comprises 14 residues. V shed 9 bases and J shed 12 bases, with 23 bases lying between them. The CDR3 loop reads CATASAGAMGGQFF. In DNA, the CDR3 is TGTGCCACCGCGTCTGCGGGCGCCATGGGTGGGCAGTTCTTC.

V and J are TRBV19 and TRBJ1-1; tentatively, D is TRBD1 (6 bases). V was pared by 7 bases and J by 4 bases, with 16 bases between. This CDR3 region has 14 residues. Germline V lookup: CDR1 LNHDA, CDR2 SQIVND (reference sequence). The CDR3 DNA follows: TGTGCCAGTACCATGGGGGCCGGGGGCACTGAAGCTTTCTTT. It codes for CASTMGAGGTEAFF.

This clone was picked up one time. V usage is TRBV29-1 and J usage is TRBJ2-1; TRBD2 matches 13 bases. CDR1 and CDR2 from the germline V gene are SQVTM and ANQGSEA. This CDR3 has 14 amino acids. Unmatched junction bases numbered 9, after V lost 7 bases and J lost 9 bases. The CDR3 loop is CSGAGTSGKSEQFF. As DNA, the CDR3 is TGCAGCGGGGCCGGGACTAGCGGGAAGTCTGAGCAGTTCTTC.

The chain has TRBV11-2 and TRBJ1-5, with D unresolved. Deletions cut 0 bases from V and 1 base from J, with 10 bases between. The CDR3 is 16 amino acids. Germline CDR1 SGHAT, CDR2 FQNNGV. Here the CDR3 reads CASSLDADVSNQPQHF. CDR3 nucleotides: TGTGCCAGCAGCTTAGACGCAGACGTAAGCAATCAGCCCCAGCATTTT.

This clone was seen a single time. V and J are TRBV27 and TRBJ1-5; D is uncertain. Per the germline V gene, CDR1 is MNHEY and CDR2 is SMNVEV (reference sequence). V was trimmed by 6 bases and J by 0 bases, leaving 3 bases between them. There are 12 residues in the CDR3. CDR3 sequence reads: CASRNSNQPQHF. CDR3 nucleotides: TGTGCCAGCAGAAATAGCAATCAGCCCCAGCATTTT.

This chain joins TRBV28 and TRBJ1-5; D unclear. V lost 5 bases and J 7 bases, leaving 9 bases between the germline ends. The CDR3 is made up of 12 amino acids. Germline CDR1 MDHEN, CDR2 SYDVKM. The CDR3 DNA follows: TGTGCCAGCAGTCCGACGCGACAGCCCCAGCATTTT. It yields the protein CASSPTRQPQHF.

V gene TRBV18 combines with J gene TRBJ2-7; the match to TRBD1 covers 10 bases. The length of the CDR3 is 16 residues. The trim removed 0 bases at V and 4 bases at J, leaving 6 bases unmatched. CDR1 and CDR2 (germline): KGHSH, LQKENI. The chain's CDR3 is CASSPPGWTGGYEQYF. The CDR3 region has the DNA TGTGCCAGCTCACCACCCGGGTGGACAGGGGGGTACGAGCAGTACTTC. Full variable domain (remainder filled in from reference TRBV18 and TRBJ2-7): NAGVMQNPRHLVRRRGQEARLRCSPMKGHSHVYWYRQLPEEGLKFMVYLQKENIIDESGMPKERFSAEFPKEGPSILRIQQVVRGDSAAYFCASSPPGWTGGYEQYFGPGTRLTVT.

The chain links TRBV14 to TRBJ1-1, with D tentatively TRBD1 (6 bases). This CDR3 comprises 16 residues. The ends were cut back, 4 bases at V and 2 bases at J, with 17 bases in the middle. From germline, CDR1 is SGHDN and CDR2 FVKESK. CDR3 sequence reads: CASSLRTGTHNTEAFF. The DNA for the CDR3 is TGTGCCAGCAGCCTTAGGACCGGGACACATAACACTGAAGCTTTCTTT. Full variable domain (missing parts from reference TRBV14 and TRBJ1-1): EAGVTQFPSHSVIEKGQTVTLRCDPISGHDNLYWYRRVMGKEIKFLLHFVKESKQDESGMPNNRFLAERTGGTYSTLKVQPAELEDSGVYFCASSLRTGTHNTEAFFGQGTRLTVV.

This sequence joins TRBV30 and TRBJ2-5; possibly TRBD2 for D (7 bases). The CDR3 consists of 13 residues. Trimming took 2 bases from V and 5 from J, leaving 12 bases between them. Germline assignment: CDR1 GTSNPN and CDR2 SVGIG (reference sequence). The CDR3 coding sequence is TGTGCCTGGAGTTGGGGGGGGCAGGAGACCCAGTACTTC. Residues: CAWSWGGQETQYF.

The chain links TRBV5-5 to TRBJ2-7, with TRBD1 matching 11 bases. Germline V CDR1 and CDR2: SGHKS, YYEKEE (reference sequence). Losses at the gene ends were 4 bases for V and 5 bases for J; bases not matched to a gene: 11. The CDR3 runs to 16 residues. The DNA of the CDR3 is TGTGCCAGCAGCCAAAGGGCCGGGACAGGGGGAGACGAGCAGTACTTC. Translating gives CASSQRAGTGGDEQYF.

CDR3 sequence reads: CASSTGLAGTGELFF. CDR3 nucleotide sequence: TGTGCCAGCAGCACGGGACTAGCGGGGACCGGGGAGCTGTTTTTT. The V call is TRBV7-9, the J call TRBJ2-2; 13 bases fit TRBD2. J gave up 5 bases and V 5 bases, and 2 bases lay outside the gene matches. Germline lookup yields CDR1 SEHNR and CDR2 FQNEAQ (reference sequence). The CDR3 consists of 15 residues. Drawing the rest from reference TRBV7-9 and TRBJ2-2, the complete variable domain is DTGVSQNPRHKITKRGQNVTFRCDPISEHNRLYWYRQTLGQGPEFLTYFQNEAQLEKSRLLSDRFSAERPKGSFSTLEIQRTEQGDSAMYLCASSTGLAGTGELFFGEGSRLTVL.

The V call is TRBV3-1 (or the pseudogene TRBV3-2), the J call TRBJ2-5; no definite D call. V shed 5 bases and J shed 4 bases, with 5 bases lying between them. Germline-derived CDR1 and CDR2 are LGHDT and YNNKEL (reference sequence). The CDR3 loop spans 11 amino acids. CDR3 bases: TGTGCCAGCAGCAATCGAGAGACCCAGTACTTC. It encodes CASSNRETQYF.

The chain combines TRBV7-6 with TRBJ1-1, with D uncertain. Germline V CDR1 and CDR2: SGHVS, FNYEAQ. Deletions cut 2 bases from V and 4 bases from J, with 14 bases between. The CDR3 totals 15 residues. CDR3 region: CASSLQSDMGTEAFF. As DNA, the CDR3 is TGTGCCAGCAGCTTACAATCGGATATGGGCACTGAAGCTTTCTTT.

The chain joins TRBV3-1 (or the pseudogene TRBV3-2) to TRBJ1-1; 7 bases line up with TRBD1. This CDR3 region has 14 residues. Germline-derived CDR1 and CDR2 are LGHDT and YNNKEL (reference sequence). J lost 4 bases, V lost 4 bases, and 6 bases had no gene match. The CDR3 sequence: CASSLLRGGTEAFF. DNA of the CDR3: TGTGCCAGCAGCCTACTCAGGGGGGGCACTGAAGCTTTCTTT.

The chain links TRBV7-9 to TRBJ2-5; weak D call: TRBD2 (5 bases). Per the germline V gene, CDR1 is SEHNR and CDR2 is FQNEAQ (reference sequence). V was clipped by 3 bases and J by 3 bases, with 14 bases between them. This CDR3 has 15 residues. The chain's CDR3 is CASSFPRGHEETQYF. DNA of the CDR3: TGTGCCAGCAGCTTCCCCAGAGGGCATGAAGAGACCCAGTACTTC.

J is TRBJ2-1 and V is TRBV7-9; D is possibly TRBD1 or TRBD2 (5 bases each). V dropped 8 bases and J dropped 7 bases, with 18 bases sitting between them. The CDR3 is made up of 14 amino acids. The germline CDR1 and CDR2 sequences are SEHNR and FQNEAQ (reference sequence). CDR3 nucleotide sequence: TGTGCCAGCCAAAGAGGGGCTAGTTCGAATGAGCAGTTCTTC. It codes for CASQRGASSNEQFF.

This clone was observed once. This chain uses TRBV6-1 with TRBJ1-2, with 7 bases that match TRBD1. CDR3 length equals 12 residues. The germline V gene encodes CDR1 MNHNS and CDR2 SASEGT. Trimming took 3 bases from V and 7 from J; bases not matched to a gene: 2. This chain's CDR3 is CASSETGFGYTF. CDR3 bases: TGTGCCAGCAGTGAGACAGGGTTTGGCTACACCTTC.

The chain joins TRBV5-1 to TRBJ2-7, with 9 bases identical to TRBD1. Trimming at V came to 5 bases and at J to 5 bases, leaving 8 bases not matched to a gene. CDR3 length: 14 amino acids. CDR1 is SGHRS, CDR2 YFSETQ, per germline. The CDR3: CASRPGTGPHEQYF. CDR3 in DNA: TGCGCCAGCAGACCCGGGACAGGGCCCCACGAGCAGTACTTC.